This T cell receptor (beta chain) emerged from a study of response to subunit inactivated influenza vaccine. Trimming took off 10 bases at V and 6 bases at J, with 16 bases between the two ends. The CDR3 has 13 residues. CDR1 and CDR2 (germline): ENHRY, SYGVKD. TCRdb independently ran MiXCR on the RT-PCR reads; one entry per CDR3 protein. The table records approximately 570,000 distinct CDR3 sequences, 7.5% to 8.5% of them present only once. This clonotype was detected many times. What it recognizes is unknown. Whole-study results and caveats: Authors suggested each seasonal flu vaccination may recruit only limited numbers of new T cells.

The source is a man aged 50-75 years who received an inactivated influenza vaccine. The rearrangement links TRBV10-3 to TRBJ1-5; D might be TRBD1 (6 bases). Sequences were derived from PBMCs from blood, sampled less than 25 months after vaccination. The DNA for the CDR3 is TGTGCCACCGCGTTTGAACAGGGTCAGCCCCAGCATTTT. This sequence encodes CATAFEQGQPQHF.